This T cell receptor (beta chain) comes out of a study of cytomegalovirus exposure and HLA in healthy donors. Study-level results: Presence/absence analyses treated sequencing depth as roughly uniform across donors.

A multiplex PCR was run with 60 Vbeta primers and 13 Jbeta primers. Clones were sequenced by immunoSEQ multiplex PCR, and TCRdb holds only the in-frame ones, with some missing. The data show 130,000 or so clones, more than 55% seen once. On this clone itself: Antigen unknown.

The CDR3 has 13 residues. Germline CDR1 and CDR2: SGDLS and YYNGEE. Trimming took off 0 bases at V and 4 bases at J, with 7 bases between the two ends. Specimen: PBMCs. The genes are TRBV9 and TRBJ1-1; D may be TRBD1 (5 bases). This clonotype was sampled from a woman in her sixties in good health and CMV-seronegative. CDR3 in amino acids: CASSVAQGTEAFF. The CDR3 DNA sequence: TGTGCCAGCAGCGTAGCGCAGGGCACTGAAGCTTTCTTT.